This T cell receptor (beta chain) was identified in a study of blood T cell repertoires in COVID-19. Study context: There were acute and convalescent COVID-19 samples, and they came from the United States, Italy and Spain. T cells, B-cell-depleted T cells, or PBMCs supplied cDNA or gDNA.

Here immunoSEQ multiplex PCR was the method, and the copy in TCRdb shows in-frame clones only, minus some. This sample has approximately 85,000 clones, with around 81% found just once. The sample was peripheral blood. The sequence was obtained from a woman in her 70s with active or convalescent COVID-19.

The CDR3, as DNA: TGTGCCAGCAGCTTGGACAGAGGGAATTCACCCCTCCACTTT. Its translation: CASSLDRGNSPLHF. The rearrangement links TRBV5-8 to TRBJ1-6; D is unresolved. V was pared by 0 bases and J by 7 bases, with 8 bases between. The germline V gene encodes CDR1 SGHTS and CDR2 YDEGEE. The CDR3 runs 14 residues. Filled out from reference TRBV5-8 and TRBJ1-6, the complete variable domain reads EAGVTQSPTHLIKTRGQQATLRCSPISGHTSVYWYQQALGLGLQFLLWYDEGEERNRGNFPPRFSGRQFPNYSSELNVNALELEDSALYLCASSLDRGNSPLHFGNGTRLTVT.